This entry is about one TCR beta chain. This sample is drawn from a study of T cell changes during pregnancy in multiple sclerosis. V trimming: 7 bases; J trimming: 6 bases; junction bases outside the gene matches: 8. This CDR3 spans 13 amino acids. Germline CDR1 MDHEN, CDR2 SYDVKM. Assay used: immunoSEQ multiplex PCR; TCRdb lists only in-frame clones, some missing. The sample consists of roughly 64,000 clones, roughly 91% of them appearing once. The rearrangement joins TRBV28 to TRBJ2-7; 8 nucleotides agree with TRBD1. This clonotype was sampled from a female donor in good health, enrolled as a control in a pregnancy study. Sequencing was performed on peripheral blood, taken in the third trimester of pregnancy. The chain's CDR3 is CASTRQGPSEQYF. The CDR3 nucleotides are TGTGCCAGCACTCGACAGGGGCCATCCGAGCAGTACTTC. The full variable domain, with the rest looked up from reference TRBV28 and TRBJ2-7, is DVKVTQSSRYLVKRTGEKVFLECVQDMDHENMFWYRQDPGLGLRLIYFSYDVKMKEKGDIPEGYSVSREKKERFSLILESASTNQTSMYLCASTRQGPSEQYFGPGTRLTVT.